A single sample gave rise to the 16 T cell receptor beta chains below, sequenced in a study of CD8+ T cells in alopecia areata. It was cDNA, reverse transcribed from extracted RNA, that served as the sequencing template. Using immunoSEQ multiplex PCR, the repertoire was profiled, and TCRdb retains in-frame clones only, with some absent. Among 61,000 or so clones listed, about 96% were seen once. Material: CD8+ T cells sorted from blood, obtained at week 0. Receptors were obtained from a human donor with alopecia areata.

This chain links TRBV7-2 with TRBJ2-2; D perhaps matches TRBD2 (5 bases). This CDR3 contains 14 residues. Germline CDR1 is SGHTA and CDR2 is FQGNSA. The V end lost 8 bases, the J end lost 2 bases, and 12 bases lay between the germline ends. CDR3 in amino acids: CASPGELNTGELFF. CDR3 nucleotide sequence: TGTGCCAGCCCCGGGGAGCTCAACACCGGGGAGCTGTTTTTT.

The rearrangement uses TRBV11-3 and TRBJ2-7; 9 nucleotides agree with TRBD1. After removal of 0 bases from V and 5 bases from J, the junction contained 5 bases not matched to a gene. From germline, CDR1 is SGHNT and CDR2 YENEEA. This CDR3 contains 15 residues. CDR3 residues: CASSLDSGTGNEQYF. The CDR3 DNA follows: TGTGCCAGCAGCTTAGATTCCGGGACAGGGAACGAGCAGTACTTC.

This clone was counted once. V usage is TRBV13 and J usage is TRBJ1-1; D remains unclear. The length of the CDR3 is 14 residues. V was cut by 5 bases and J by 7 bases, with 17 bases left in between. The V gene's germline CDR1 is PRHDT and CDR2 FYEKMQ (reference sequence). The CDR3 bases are TGTGCCAGCAGCGCACCTTACTCGGTGTTTGAAGCTTTCTTT. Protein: CASSAPYSVFEAFF.

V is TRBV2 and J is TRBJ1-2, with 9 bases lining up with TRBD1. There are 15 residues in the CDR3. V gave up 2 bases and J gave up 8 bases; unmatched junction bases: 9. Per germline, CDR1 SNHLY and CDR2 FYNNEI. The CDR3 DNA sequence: TGTGCCAGCAGTGAAATCCCACAGGGGGCGTGGGGCTACACCTTC. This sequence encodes CASSEIPQGAWGYTF.

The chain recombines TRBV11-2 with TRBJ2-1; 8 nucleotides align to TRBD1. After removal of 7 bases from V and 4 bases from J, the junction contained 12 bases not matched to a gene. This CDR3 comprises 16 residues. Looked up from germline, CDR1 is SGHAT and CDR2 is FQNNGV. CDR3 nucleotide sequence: TGTGCCAGCACCCGGACGGCGGGACAGGTATACAATGAGCAGTTCTTC. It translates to CASTRTAGQVYNEQFF.

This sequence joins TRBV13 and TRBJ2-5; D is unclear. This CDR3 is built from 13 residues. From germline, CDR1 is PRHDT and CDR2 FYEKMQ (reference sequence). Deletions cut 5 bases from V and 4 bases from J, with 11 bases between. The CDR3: CASSPSGRETQYF. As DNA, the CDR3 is TGTGCCAGCAGCCCTTCGGGTAGAGAGACCCAGTACTTC. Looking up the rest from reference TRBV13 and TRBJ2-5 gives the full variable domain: AAGVIQSPRHLIKEKRETATLKCYPIPRHDTVYWYQQGPGQDPQFLISFYEKMQSDKGSIPDRFSAQQFSDYHSELNMSSLELGDSALYFCASSPSGRETQYFGPGTRLLVL.

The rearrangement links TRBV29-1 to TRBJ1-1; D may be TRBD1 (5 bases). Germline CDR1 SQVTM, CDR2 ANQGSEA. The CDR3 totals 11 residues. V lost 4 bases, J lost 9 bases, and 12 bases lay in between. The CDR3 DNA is TGCAGCGTTGGGGGGGGTAGTAAAGCTTTCTTT. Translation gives CSVGGGSKAFF. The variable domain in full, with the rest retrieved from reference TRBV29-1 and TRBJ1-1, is SAVISQKPSRDICQRGTSLTIQCQVDSQVTMMFWYRQQPGQSLTLIATANQGSEATYESGFVIDKFPISRPNLTFSTLTVSNMSPEDSSIYLCSVGGGSKAFFGQGTRLTVV.

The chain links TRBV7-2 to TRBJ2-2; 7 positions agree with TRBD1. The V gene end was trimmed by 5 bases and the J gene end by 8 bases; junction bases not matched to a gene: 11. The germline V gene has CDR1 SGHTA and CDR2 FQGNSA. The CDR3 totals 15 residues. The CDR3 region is CASSIDRAVWGELFF. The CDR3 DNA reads TGTGCCAGCAGCATAGACAGGGCCGTTTGGGGGGAGCTGTTTTTT.

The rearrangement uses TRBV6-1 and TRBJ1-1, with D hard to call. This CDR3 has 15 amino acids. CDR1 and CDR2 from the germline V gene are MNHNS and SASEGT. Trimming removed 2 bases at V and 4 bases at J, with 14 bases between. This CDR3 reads CASSELELRATEAFF. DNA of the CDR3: TGTGCCAGCAGTGAATTGGAGCTTAGAGCCACTGAAGCTTTCTTT.

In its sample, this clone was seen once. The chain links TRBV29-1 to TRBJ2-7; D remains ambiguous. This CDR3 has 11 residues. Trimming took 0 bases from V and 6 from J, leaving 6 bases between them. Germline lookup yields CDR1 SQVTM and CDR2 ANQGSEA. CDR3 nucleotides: TGCAGCGTTGAAGAGGTTGGCGAGCAGTACTTC. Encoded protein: CSVEEVGEQYF.

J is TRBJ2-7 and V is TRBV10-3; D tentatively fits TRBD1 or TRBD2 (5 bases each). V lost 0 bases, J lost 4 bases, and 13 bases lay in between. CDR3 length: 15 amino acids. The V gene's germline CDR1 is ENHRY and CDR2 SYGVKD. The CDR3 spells CAISESIGASYEQYF. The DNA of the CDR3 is TGTGCCATCAGTGAGTCGATCGGGGCCTCATACGAGCAGTACTTC.

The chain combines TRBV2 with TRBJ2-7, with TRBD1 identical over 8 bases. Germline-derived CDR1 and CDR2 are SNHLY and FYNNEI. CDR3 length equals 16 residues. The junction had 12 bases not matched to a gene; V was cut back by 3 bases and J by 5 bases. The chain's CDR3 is CASSDPRTGMKNEQYF. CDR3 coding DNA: TGTGCCAGCAGTGATCCTAGGACAGGGATGAAGAACGAGCAGTACTTC.

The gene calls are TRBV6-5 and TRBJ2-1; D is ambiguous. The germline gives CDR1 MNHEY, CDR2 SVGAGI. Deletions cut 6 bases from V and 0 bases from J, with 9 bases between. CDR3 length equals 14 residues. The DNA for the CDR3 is TGTGCCAGCAGAACGACGAGCTCCTACAATGAGCAGTTCTTC. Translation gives CASRTTSSYNEQFF.

The CDR3 bases are TGTGCCACAGATTCTGGACTCTCGAACACCGGGGAGCTGTTTTTT. This encodes CATDSGLSNTGELFF. V usage is TRBV2 and J usage is TRBJ2-2, with D possibly matching TRBD2 (5 bases). Germline V gene sequence: CDR1 SNHLY, CDR2 FYNNEI. Trimming shortened V by 10 bases and J by 0 bases, and 15 bases separated the two germline ends. This CDR3 has 15 amino acids.

The CDR3 reads CASSYAAGGGNEQFF. CDR3 coding DNA: TGTGCCAGCAGTTACGCAGCGGGGGGGGGCAATGAGCAGTTCTTC. The chain employs TRBV6-5 and TRBJ2-1, with TRBD2 matching 10 bases. V gave up 2 bases and J gave up 6 bases; unmatched junction bases: 4. This CDR3 spans 15 amino acids. The germline CDR1 and CDR2 sequences are MNHEY and SVGAGI.

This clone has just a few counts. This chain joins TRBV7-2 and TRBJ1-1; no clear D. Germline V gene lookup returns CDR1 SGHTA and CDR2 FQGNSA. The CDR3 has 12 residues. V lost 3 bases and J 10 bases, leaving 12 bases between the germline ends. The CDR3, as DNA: TGTGCCAGCAGCTTGGGAGTGGACGGAGCTTTCTTT. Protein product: CASSLGVDGAFF.